Following are 27 T cell receptor beta chains from one sample sequenced in a study of technical replicates of blood from a few donors. The table came from immunoSEQ multiplex PCR; TCRdb's copy has only in-frame clones and leaves some out. The table includes about 50,000 clones, about 95% detected once. Source material: PBMCs. The receptors stem from a human donor in good health. Some clones in this sample may be carry-over from other donors' samples.

The chain combines TRBV5-6 with TRBJ2-3; D is possibly TRBD2 (5 bases). The germline V gene has CDR1 SGHDT and CDR2 YYEEEE. V was pared by 1 base and J by 3 bases, with 6 bases between. The CDR3 is made up of 13 amino acids. CDR3 sequence reads: CASSLTRTDTQYF. For the CDR3, the DNA is TGTGCCAGCAGCTTGACTAGGACAGATACGCAGTATTTT.

The V gene is TRBV7-6, the J gene TRBJ2-6; possibly TRBD1 for D (6 bases). The CDR3 length is 20 residues. Deletions cut 0 bases from V and 2 bases from J, with 20 bases between. Germline V gene data show CDR1 as SGHVS and CDR2 as FNYEAQ. The CDR3 DNA reads TGTGCCAGCAGCTTAGCGGTTACAGGGCGGGTTCCTGCTGGGGCCAACGTCCTGACTTTC. Translation gives CASSLAVTGRVPAGANVLTF.

This chain connects TRBV28 to TRBJ2-5; 8 bases map to TRBD2. CDR1 and CDR2 (germline): MDHEN, SYDVKM. This CDR3 is built from 16 residues. With 3 bases clipped from V and 4 bases from J, the junction kept 10 bases outside the gene matches. The CDR3: CASSLRNRGGRETQYF. The CDR3 DNA reads as TGTGCCAGCAGTTTGAGGAATCGGGGGGGCCGAGAGACCCAGTACTTC.

V and J are TRBV30 and TRBJ2-2; 7 bases match TRBD1. The trim removed 4 bases at V and 7 bases at J, leaving 12 bases unmatched. Germline V gene data show CDR1 as GTSNPN and CDR2 as SVGIG (reference sequence). The CDR3 covers 15 residues. The CDR3 sequence: CAWKGAWVEGGELFF. The CDR3 region has the DNA TGTGCCTGGAAGGGGGCGTGGGTCGAAGGCGGGGAGCTGTTTTTT.

The chain carries TRBV7-2 and TRBJ2-7; the D gene is possibly TRBD2 (6 bases). V lost 10 bases, J lost 0 bases, and 16 bases lay in between. The length of the CDR3 is 14 residues. Per the germline V gene, CDR1 is SGHTA and CDR2 is FQGNSA. The CDR3 reads CATRTGDSSYEQYF. In nucleotides, the CDR3 is TGTGCCACCCGGACGGGGGATAGCTCCTACGAGCAGTACTTC.

CDR3 amino acids: CASSHLSGQNTGELFF. CDR3 nucleotides: TGCGCCAGCAGTCATCTTTCGGGACAGAACACCGGGGAGCTGTTTTTT. The chain has TRBV23-1 and TRBJ2-2, with D perhaps matching TRBD1 (6 bases). TRBV23-1 is assigned to the ORF class and has an uncertain function. The CDR3 loop spans 16 amino acids. Trimming removed 3 bases from V and 1 base from J, with 12 bases in between.

This clone showed up just once. V is TRBV9 and J is TRBJ2-1, with 7 bases that match TRBD1. CDR1 is SGDLS, CDR2 YYNGEE, per germline. Germline trimming cut 0 bases from V and 14 bases from J; bases unmatched to any gene: 5. This CDR3 contains 12 residues. This chain's CDR3 is CASSVGDRRKFF. The CDR3 DNA is TGTGCCAGCAGCGTAGGGGACAGACGAAAGTTCTTC.

The CDR3, as DNA: TGTGCCAGCAGTCCAAATCGCGCGGTCTCCTACAATGAGCAGTTCTTC. Protein sequence: CASSPNRAVSYNEQFF. The rearrangement links TRBV27 to TRBJ2-1, with D uncertain. The V gene lost 5 bases and the J gene lost 0 bases, with 14 bases spanning the gap. CDR1 and CDR2 (germline): MNHEY, SMNVEV (reference sequence). The CDR3 runs 16 residues.

V and J are TRBV7-9 and TRBJ1-2, with D hard to call. Trimming took off 0 bases at V and 3 bases at J, with 11 bases between the two ends. CDR3 length: 15 residues. Germline lookup yields CDR1 SEHNR and CDR2 FQNEAQ (reference sequence). CDR3 sequence (DNA): TGTGCCAGCAGCTTAGCCCTGGCAGGTCACTATGGCTACACCTTC. Protein: CASSLALAGHYGYTF.

A single count supports this clone. V and J are TRBV4-2 and TRBJ2-5, with 9 bases lining up with TRBD2. The junction had 13 bases not matched to a gene; V was cut back by 0 bases and J by 5 bases. Germline V gene sequence: CDR1 LGHNA, CDR2 YNFKEQ. The CDR3 sequence is 18 residues long. This CDR3 is CASSQDMSGGPAGETQYF. The CDR3 DNA follows: TGTGCCAGCAGCCAAGATATGAGCGGGGGGCCCGCGGGGGAGACCCAGTACTTC.

The chain has TRBV29-1 and TRBJ1-2; no clear D. CDR3 length: 14 amino acids. Per germline, CDR1 SQVTM and CDR2 ANQGSEA. Trimming stripped 5 bases from V and 2 bases from J, with 15 bases between. CDR3 amino acids: CSVLTAGLNYGYTF. The CDR3 DNA follows: TGCAGCGTTCTCACGGCGGGTTTGAACTATGGCTACACCTTC. Full variable domain (rest looked up from reference TRBV29-1 and TRBJ1-2): SAVISQKPSRDICQRGTSLTIQCQVDSQVTMMFWYRQQPGQSLTLIATANQGSEATYESGFVIDKFPISRPNLTFSTLTVSNMSPEDSSIYLCSVLTAGLNYGYTFGSGTRLTVV.

The V call is TRBV6-1, the J call TRBJ1-1; no firm D call. V was trimmed by 9 bases and J by 4 bases, leaving 15 bases between them. The CDR3 length is 13 residues. Germline V gene sequence: CDR1 MNHNS, CDR2 SASEGT. CDR3 amino acids: CASTARMSTEAFF. As DNA, the CDR3 is TGTGCCAGTACCGCTAGGATGAGCACTGAAGCTTTCTTT.

The genes are TRBV15 and TRBJ1-2, with D possibly matching TRBD1 (6 bases). This CDR3 is built from 13 residues. Germline V lookup: CDR1 LNHNV, CDR2 YYDKDF (reference sequence). Trimming stripped 5 bases from V and 8 bases from J, with 15 bases between. The chain's CDR3 is CATSRSGAQGYTF. In DNA, the CDR3 is TGTGCCACCAGCCGCTCAGGGGCCCAGGGCTACACCTTC.

The genes are TRBV4-1 and TRBJ1-6; a weak D match, TRBD1 (5 bases). The germline V gene has CDR1 MGHRA and CDR2 YSYEKL. V lost 1 base to trimming and J lost 9 bases, with 22 bases between them. CDR3 size: 18 residues. The CDR3, as DNA: TGCGCCAGCAGCCAAGTAGGGGTAAGGGGCCTTGTAGGTTCACCCCTCCACTTT. It encodes CASSQVGVRGLVGSPLHF.

The chain has TRBV7-2 and TRBJ1-1; D unclear. The CDR3 is made up of 12 amino acids. Germline V lookup: CDR1 SGHTA, CDR2 FQGNSA. V lost 6 bases to trimming and J lost 10 bases, with 15 bases between them. The CDR3 coding sequence is TGTGCCAGCAGTCTTGCAGGATTTGTAGCTTTCTTT. It is translated as CASSLAGFVAFF.

The chain employs TRBV29-1 and TRBJ1-1; D gene ambiguous. CDR3 length equals 13 residues. The V and J ends lost 6 bases and 3 bases respectively, with 14 bases between them. Germline V gene data show CDR1 as SQVTM and CDR2 as ANQGSEA. The CDR3 here is CSVAPYGYTEAFF. CDR3 coding DNA: TGCAGCGTCGCACCGTACGGGTACACTGAAGCTTTCTTT. The full variable domain, in which reference TRBV29-1 and TRBJ1-1 provide the parts outside the CDR3, is SAVISQKPSRDICQRGTSLTIQCQVDSQVTMMFWYRQQPGQSLTLIATANQGSEATYESGFVIDKFPISRPNLTFSTLTVSNMSPEDSSIYLCSVAPYGYTEAFFGQGTRLTVV.

This clone was observed a single time. CDR3 bases: TGCAGCGGAACAGGGACAGGGACTAGGAACACTGAAGCTTTCTTT. As protein: CSGTGTGTRNTEAFF. This chain connects TRBV29-1 to TRBJ1-1, with 9 bases that match TRBD1. J lost 1 base, V lost 7 bases, and 10 bases had no gene match. CDR3 length: 15 residues. CDR1 SQVTM and CDR2 ANQGSEA come from the germline V gene. Combining the CDR3 with reference TRBV29-1 and TRBJ1-1 gives the whole variable domain SAVISQKPSRDICQRGTSLTIQCQVDSQVTMMFWYRQQPGQSLTLIATANQGSEATYESGFVIDKFPISRPNLTFSTLTVSNMSPEDSSIYLCSGTGTGTRNTEAFFGQGTRLTVV.

This chain joins TRBV5-1 and TRBJ2-7; possibly TRBD1 for D (6 bases). The CDR3 has 15 amino acids. Trimming cost V 0 bases and J 2 bases, with 12 bases left between them. CDR1 is SGHRS and CDR2 is YFSETQ in the germline V gene. The CDR3: CASSLGVGGPYEQYF. The CDR3, as DNA: TGCGCCAGCAGCTTGGGGGTAGGGGGACCCTACGAGCAGTACTTC.

The chain recombines TRBV5-4 with TRBJ2-7; TRBD1 agrees at 7 bases. The germline gives CDR1 SGHNT, CDR2 YYREEE (reference sequence). CDR3 size: 13 residues. J gave up 5 bases and V 4 bases, and 6 bases lay outside the gene matches. CDR3 amino acids: CASSRQQGNEQYF. The CDR3 DNA reads TGTGCCAGCAGCAGACAACAGGGGAACGAGCAGTACTTC.

The chain combines TRBV6-4 with TRBJ2-5; TRBD2 matches 8 bases. This CDR3 region has 15 residues. Germline-derived CDR1 and CDR2 are MRHNA and SNTAGT. The CDR3 sequence: CAPTPPPAGEETQYF. The DNA for the CDR3 is TGTGCACCAACACCTCCCCCAGCGGGGGAAGAGACCCAGTACTTC.

The chain links TRBV4-3 to TRBJ1-2; D remains ambiguous. The CDR3 has 14 amino acids. With 1 base removed from V and 8 bases from J, the gap between germline ends came to 14 bases. Looked up from germline, CDR1 is LGHNA and CDR2 is YSLEER. The CDR3 reads CASSQAHREYGYTF. CDR3 in DNA: TGCGCCAGCAGCCAAGCCCATCGGGAATACGGCTACACCTTC.

This chain connects TRBV18 to TRBJ2-1, with D possibly TRBD2 on 5 matching bases. The CDR3 spans 15 residues. V was trimmed by 3 bases and J by 11 bases, leaving 20 bases between them. CDR1 is KGHSH and CDR2 is LQKENI in the germline V gene. The CDR3 DNA reads TGTGCCAGCTCACCCGGCATAACTAGGTCGGCTCAGCAGTTCTTC. It translates to CASSPGITRSAQQFF. Combining the CDR3 with reference TRBV18 and TRBJ2-1 gives the whole variable domain NAGVMQNPRHLVRRRGQEARLRCSPMKGHSHVYWYRQLPEEGLKFMVYLQKENIIDESGMPKERFSAEFPKEGPSILRIQQVVRGDSAAYFCASSPGITRSAQQFFGPGTRLTVL.

The chain employs TRBV4-1 and TRBJ2-2; 8 bases fit TRBD1. V shed 3 bases, J shed 5 bases, and the junction held 11 bases outside the gene matches. The CDR3 sequence is 17 residues long. Germline V gives CDR1 MGHRA, CDR2 YSYEKL. The CDR3 DNA follows: TGCGCCAGCAGCCACAGGCTCAGGGGGCCATGGACCGGGGAGCTGTTTTTT. This gives the protein CASSHRLRGPWTGELFF.

J is TRBJ1-6 and V is TRBV6-6, with 10 nucleotides matching TRBD1. The CDR3 is made up of 15 amino acids. With V trimmed by 5 bases and J by 7 bases, 5 bases remained unmatched. Germline CDR1 MNHNY, CDR2 SVGAGI (reference sequence). The CDR3, as DNA: TGTGCCAGCAGTAACGCGGGACAGGGGAATTCACCCCTCCACTTT. Protein sequence: CASSNAGQGNSPLHF.

The chain links TRBV29-1 to TRBJ2-3, with 14 nucleotides matching TRBD2. J was trimmed by 7 bases and V by 2 bases; bases with no gene match: 5. The CDR3 is 15 residues long. Germline CDR1 SQVTM, CDR2 ANQGSEA. CDR3 loop: CSVESGLAGVNTQYF. The CDR3 DNA follows: TGCAGCGTTGAATCGGGACTAGCGGGAGTAAATACGCAGTATTTT.

V and J are TRBV7-2 and TRBJ2-1; TRBD2 matches at 13 bases. This CDR3 is 15 amino acids long. V was clipped by 5 bases and J by 6 bases; unmatched bases: 4. Germline V lookup: CDR1 SGHTA, CDR2 FQGNSA. The CDR3 DNA is TGTGCCAGCAGCCGGACTAGCGGGAGCTTCAATGAGCAGTTCTTC. Its protein product is CASSRTSGSFNEQFF.

The genes are TRBV6-1 and TRBJ2-2, with TRBD1 matching 8 bases. This CDR3 is built from 18 residues. Germline trimming cut 0 bases from V and 5 bases from J; bases unmatched to any gene: 11. Germline CDR1 and CDR2: MNHNS and SASEGT. The CDR3 region has the DNA TGTGCCAGCAGTGAAGCACTGGGACAGGTTGGCAGGACCGGGGAGCTGTTTTTT. It translates to CASSEALGQVGRTGELFF.